This entry describes one T cell receptor (beta chain). Its specificity is unknown. These data originate in a study of cytotoxic CD8 clonotypes in ibrutinib-treated CLL. Study-wide points: Clonality was elevated at ibrutinib response and had returned toward baseline at progression.

Method: immunoSEQ multiplex PCR; TCRdb's copy keeps in-frame clones and lacks some. The sample includes some 150,000 clones, 75% to 85% of them seen just once. This CDR3 has 14 residues. Per germline, CDR1 SGHRS and CDR2 YFSETQ. Trimming shortened V by 0 bases and J by 4 bases, and 11 bases separated the two germline ends. The TCR beta libraries used 1.5 to 2 micrograms of genomic DNA that came from cryopreserved PBMCs. Sequencing was performed on PBMCs, taken after 36 months of ibrutinib treatment. This TCR was sampled from a human donor with chronic lymphocytic leukemia. The gene calls are TRBV5-1 and TRBJ2-7; D is ambiguous. The CDR3 nucleotides read TGCGCCAGCAGCTTGGAGGCAGGAAGATACGAGCAGTACTTC. It encodes CASSLEAGRYEQYF.